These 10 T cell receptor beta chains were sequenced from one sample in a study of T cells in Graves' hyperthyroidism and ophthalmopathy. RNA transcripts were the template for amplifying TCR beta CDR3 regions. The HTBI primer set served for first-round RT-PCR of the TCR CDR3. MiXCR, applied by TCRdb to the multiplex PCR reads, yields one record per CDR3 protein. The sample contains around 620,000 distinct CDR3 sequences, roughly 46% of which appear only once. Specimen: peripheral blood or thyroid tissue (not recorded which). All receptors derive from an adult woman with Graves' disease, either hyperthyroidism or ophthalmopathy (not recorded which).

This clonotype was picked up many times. CDR3 sequence: CASSLDESRGYTF. CDR3 bases: TGTGCCAGCAGTTTAGATGAGTCGCGGGGCTACACCTTC. This sequence joins TRBV12-3 or TRBV12-4 and TRBJ1-2, with unresolved D. CDR3 length equals 13 residues. Deletions cut 1 base from V and 8 bases from J, with 11 bases between.

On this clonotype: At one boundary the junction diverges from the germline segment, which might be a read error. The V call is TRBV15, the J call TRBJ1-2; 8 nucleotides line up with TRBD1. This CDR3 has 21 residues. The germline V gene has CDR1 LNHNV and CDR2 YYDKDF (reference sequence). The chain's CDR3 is CATSRDGIFSGTGSLVSGCTF. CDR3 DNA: TGTGCCACCAGCAGAGATGGCATATTTTCCGGGACAGGATCCCTTGTAAGTGGCTGCACCTTC.

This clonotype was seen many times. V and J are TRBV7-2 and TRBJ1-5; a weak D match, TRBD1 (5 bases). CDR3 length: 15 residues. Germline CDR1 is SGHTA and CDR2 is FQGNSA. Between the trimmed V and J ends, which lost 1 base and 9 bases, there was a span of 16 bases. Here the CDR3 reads CASSLVGGDVGPQHF. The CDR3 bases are TGTGCCAGCAGCTTAGTTGGCGGGGACGTAGGGCCCCAGCATTTT. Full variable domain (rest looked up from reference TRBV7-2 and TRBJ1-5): GAGVSQSPSNKVTEKGKDVELRCDPISGHTALYWYRQSLGQGLEFLIYFQGNSAPDKSGLPSDRFSAERTGGSVSTLTIQRTQQEDSAVYLCASSLVGGDVGPQHFGDGTRLSIL.

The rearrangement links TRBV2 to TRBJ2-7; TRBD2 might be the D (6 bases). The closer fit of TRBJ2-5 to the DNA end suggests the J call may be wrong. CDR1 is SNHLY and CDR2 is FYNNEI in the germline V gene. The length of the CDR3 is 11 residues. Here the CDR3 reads CARRLVGTQYF. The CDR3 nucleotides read TGTGCCAGAAGACTAGTCGGGACCCAGTACTTC.

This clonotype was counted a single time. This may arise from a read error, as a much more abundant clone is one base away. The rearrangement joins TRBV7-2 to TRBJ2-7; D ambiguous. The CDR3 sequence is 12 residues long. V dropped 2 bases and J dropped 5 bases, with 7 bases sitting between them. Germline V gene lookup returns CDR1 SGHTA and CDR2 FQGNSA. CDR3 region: CASSLKRNEQYF. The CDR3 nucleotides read TGTGCCAGCAGCTTAAAACGGAACGAGCAGTACTTC.

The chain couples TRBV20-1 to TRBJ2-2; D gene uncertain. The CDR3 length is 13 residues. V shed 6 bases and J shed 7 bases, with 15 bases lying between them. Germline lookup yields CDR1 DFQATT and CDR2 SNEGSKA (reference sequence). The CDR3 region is CSALVSNHGELFF. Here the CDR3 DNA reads TGCAGTGCCCTCGTCTCGAACCACGGGGAGCTGTTTTTT.

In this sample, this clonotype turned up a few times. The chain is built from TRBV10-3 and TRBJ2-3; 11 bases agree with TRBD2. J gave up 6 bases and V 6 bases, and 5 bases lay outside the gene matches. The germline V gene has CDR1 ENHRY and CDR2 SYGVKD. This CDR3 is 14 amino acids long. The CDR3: CAIRLAGVDDTQYF. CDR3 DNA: TGTGCCATCAGACTAGCGGGAGTCGATGATACGCAGTATTTT.

As DNA, the CDR3 is TGTGCCAGCAGCTTACGTATTTTGGGCAGTACGAACACCGGGGAGCTGTTTTTT. As protein: CASSLRILGSTNTGELFF. The rearrangement joins TRBV7-2 to TRBJ2-2; D not resolved. In germline, CDR1 is SGHTA, CDR2 FQGNSA. The CDR3 extends over 18 amino acids. The V and J ends lost 2 bases and 0 bases respectively, with 16 bases between them.

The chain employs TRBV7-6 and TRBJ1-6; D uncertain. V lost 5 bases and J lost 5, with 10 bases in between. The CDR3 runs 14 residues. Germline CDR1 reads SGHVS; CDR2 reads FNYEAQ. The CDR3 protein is CASSEVGNNSPLHF. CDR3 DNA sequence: TGTGCCAGCAGCGAGGTTGGAAATAATTCACCCCTCCACTTT.

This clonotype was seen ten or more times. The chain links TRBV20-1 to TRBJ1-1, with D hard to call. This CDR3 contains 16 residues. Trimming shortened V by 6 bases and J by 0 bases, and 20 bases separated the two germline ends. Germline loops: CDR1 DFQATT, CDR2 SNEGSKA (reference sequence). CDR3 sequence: CSATSPRAGMNTEAFF. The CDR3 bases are TGCAGTGCCACAAGCCCCCGGGCGGGCATGAACACTGAAGCTTTCTTT.